Each of the 12 T cell receptor beta chains below was sequenced from the same sample in a study of shared clonotypes between healthy human individuals. Sequencing was performed with immunoSEQ multiplex PCR; in TCRdb, only in-frame clones are kept and a portion is missing. The table shows 2 million to 2.5 million clones, with around 92% occurring only once. The specimen was naive CD4+ T cells from PBMCs. Subset noted: CD45RA+ positively selected. These receptors all come from a man younger than 35 in good health. Some clones in this sample may be carry-over from other donors' samples.

This sequence joins TRBV5-1 and TRBJ1-1; possibly TRBD1 for D (6 bases). This CDR3 contains 17 residues. Germline values: CDR1 SGHRS, CDR2 YFSETQ. Trimming removed 4 bases from V and 9 bases from J, with 28 bases in between. CDR3 amino acids: CASSPDGGLDKTGQAFF. The CDR3 nucleotides read TGCGCCAGCAGCCCGGATGGGGGGCTGGACAAGACCGGTCAAGCTTTCTTT. Full variable domain (remainder filled in from reference TRBV5-1 and TRBJ1-1): KAGVTQTPRYLIKTRGQQVTLSCSPISGHRSVSWYQQTPGQGLQFLFEYFSETQRNKGNFPGRFSGRQFSNSRSEMNVSTLELGDSALYLCASSPDGGLDKTGQAFFGQGTRLTVV.

The CDR3 sequence: CASSLRFATNEKLFF. Written as DNA, the CDR3 is TGTGCCAGCAGTTTGAGATTTGCAACTAATGAAAAACTGTTTTTT. The rearrangement joins TRBV27 to TRBJ1-4, with D unresolved. The CDR3 covers 15 residues. The germline V and J ends were trimmed by 3 bases and 0 bases, with 8 bases remaining between them. Germline CDR1 reads MNHEY; CDR2 reads SMNVEV (reference sequence). Together with reference TRBV27 and TRBJ1-4, the CDR3 gives the full variable domain: EAQVTQNPRYLITVTGKKLTVTCSQNMNHEYMSWYRQDPGLGLRQIYYSMNVEVTDKGDVPEGYKVSRKEKRNFPLILESPSPNQTSLYFCASSLRFATNEKLFFGSGTQLSVL.

The CDR3 sequence is CASSRGGSASTDTQYF. DNA for the CDR3: TGTGCCAGCAGCCGGGGGGGGTCGGCTAGCACAGATACGCAGTATTTT. J is TRBJ2-3 and V is TRBV7-6, with 8 bases identical to TRBD2. In germline, CDR1 is SGHVS, CDR2 FNYEAQ. The CDR3 covers 16 residues. V was clipped by 5 bases and J by 0 bases; unmatched bases: 7.

A word on this clone: The same CDR3 is also encoded by other DNA sequences in this sample. The chain couples TRBV9 to TRBJ2-2; no clear D gene. Looked up from germline, CDR1 is SGDLS and CDR2 is YYNGEE. Trimming shortened V by 0 bases and J by 3 bases, and 3 bases separated the two germline ends. This CDR3 is 13 amino acids long. The CDR3 DNA follows: TGTGCCAGCAGCGTAGTTGACACCGGGGAGCTGTTTTTT. It specifies CASSVVDTGELFF.

The chain links TRBV28 to TRBJ1-1; 7 bases line up with TRBD1. This CDR3 is built from 15 residues. Germline values: CDR1 MDHEN, CDR2 SYDVKM. V lost 9 bases to trimming and J lost 5 bases; unmatched junction nucleotides: 15. The CDR3 coding sequence is TGTGCCAGTACCGGCCGGGAGGGGGCGCGGACTGAAGCTTTCTTT. Translation gives CASTGREGARTEAFF.

The rearrangement links TRBV27 to TRBJ2-1, with a tentative D call TRBD1 (6 bases). V lost 5 bases, J lost 7 bases, and 9 bases lay in between. From germline, CDR1 is MNHEY and CDR2 SMNVEV (reference sequence). This CDR3 region has 12 residues. The CDR3 DNA follows: TGTGCCAGCAGTCAAAGGGGGAATGAGCAGTTCTTC. Amino acid sequence: CASSQRGNEQFF.

This sequence joins TRBV2 and TRBJ1-3; 10 nucleotides match TRBD1. The germline CDR1 and CDR2 sequences are SNHLY and FYNNEI. The CDR3 sequence is 15 residues long. The V and J ends lost 6 bases and 0 bases, in that order; junction bases with no gene match: 2. CDR3: CASRGQGSSGNTIYF. DNA for the CDR3: TGTGCCAGCAGGGGACAGGGGAGCTCTGGAAACACCATATATTTT.

This chain joins TRBV20-1 and TRBJ2-7; D gene ambiguous. Trimming cost V 0 bases and J 7 bases, with 7 bases left between them. This CDR3 has 11 residues. The germline gives CDR1 DFQATT, CDR2 SNEGSKA (reference sequence). The CDR3, as DNA: TGCAGTGCTAGAGACCGCCTGGAGCAGTACTTC. It codes for CSARDRLEQYF.

The chain has TRBV15 and TRBJ1-2, with D hard to call. The V gene's germline CDR1 is LNHNV and CDR2 YYDKDF (reference sequence). This CDR3 region has 14 residues. Trimming cost V 0 bases and J 10 bases, with 15 bases left between them. CDR3 protein: CATSREGSIVSYTF. CDR3 DNA sequence: TGTGCCACCAGCAGAGAGGGCTCTATTGTTTCCTACACCTTC.

This clone was picked up a small number of times. Other nucleotide sequences in the sample specify the same CDR3. This chain uses TRBV6-5 with TRBJ1-1; unclear D gene. Germline lookup yields CDR1 MNHEY and CDR2 SVGAGI. The V gene lost 2 bases and the J gene lost 5 bases, with 9 bases spanning the gap. The CDR3 has 13 residues. The chain's CDR3 is CASSYPGGTEAFF. CDR3 DNA sequence: TGTGCCAGCAGTTACCCGGGAGGAACTGAAGCTTTCTTT.

The chain carries TRBV6-6 and TRBJ1-5; the D gene is possibly TRBD1 (6 bases). Per germline, CDR1 MNHNY and CDR2 SVGAGI (reference sequence). V gave up 5 bases and J gave up 0 bases, with 14 bases separating them. The CDR3 extends over 16 amino acids. CDR3 protein: CASSNARTDSNQPQHF. The CDR3 coding sequence is TGTGCCAGCAGTAACGCCCGGACAGATAGCAATCAGCCCCAGCATTTT.

This chain uses TRBV7-9 with TRBJ2-7, with TRBD1 identical over 8 bases. This CDR3 is 14 amino acids long. Germline trimming cut 5 bases from V and 6 bases from J; bases unmatched to any gene: 9. Germline V gene sequence: CDR1 SEHNR, CDR2 FQNEAQ (reference sequence). The CDR3 protein is CASSPSGQASEQYF. Written as DNA, the CDR3 is TGTGCCAGCAGCCCCTCGGGACAGGCCAGCGAGCAGTACTTC.